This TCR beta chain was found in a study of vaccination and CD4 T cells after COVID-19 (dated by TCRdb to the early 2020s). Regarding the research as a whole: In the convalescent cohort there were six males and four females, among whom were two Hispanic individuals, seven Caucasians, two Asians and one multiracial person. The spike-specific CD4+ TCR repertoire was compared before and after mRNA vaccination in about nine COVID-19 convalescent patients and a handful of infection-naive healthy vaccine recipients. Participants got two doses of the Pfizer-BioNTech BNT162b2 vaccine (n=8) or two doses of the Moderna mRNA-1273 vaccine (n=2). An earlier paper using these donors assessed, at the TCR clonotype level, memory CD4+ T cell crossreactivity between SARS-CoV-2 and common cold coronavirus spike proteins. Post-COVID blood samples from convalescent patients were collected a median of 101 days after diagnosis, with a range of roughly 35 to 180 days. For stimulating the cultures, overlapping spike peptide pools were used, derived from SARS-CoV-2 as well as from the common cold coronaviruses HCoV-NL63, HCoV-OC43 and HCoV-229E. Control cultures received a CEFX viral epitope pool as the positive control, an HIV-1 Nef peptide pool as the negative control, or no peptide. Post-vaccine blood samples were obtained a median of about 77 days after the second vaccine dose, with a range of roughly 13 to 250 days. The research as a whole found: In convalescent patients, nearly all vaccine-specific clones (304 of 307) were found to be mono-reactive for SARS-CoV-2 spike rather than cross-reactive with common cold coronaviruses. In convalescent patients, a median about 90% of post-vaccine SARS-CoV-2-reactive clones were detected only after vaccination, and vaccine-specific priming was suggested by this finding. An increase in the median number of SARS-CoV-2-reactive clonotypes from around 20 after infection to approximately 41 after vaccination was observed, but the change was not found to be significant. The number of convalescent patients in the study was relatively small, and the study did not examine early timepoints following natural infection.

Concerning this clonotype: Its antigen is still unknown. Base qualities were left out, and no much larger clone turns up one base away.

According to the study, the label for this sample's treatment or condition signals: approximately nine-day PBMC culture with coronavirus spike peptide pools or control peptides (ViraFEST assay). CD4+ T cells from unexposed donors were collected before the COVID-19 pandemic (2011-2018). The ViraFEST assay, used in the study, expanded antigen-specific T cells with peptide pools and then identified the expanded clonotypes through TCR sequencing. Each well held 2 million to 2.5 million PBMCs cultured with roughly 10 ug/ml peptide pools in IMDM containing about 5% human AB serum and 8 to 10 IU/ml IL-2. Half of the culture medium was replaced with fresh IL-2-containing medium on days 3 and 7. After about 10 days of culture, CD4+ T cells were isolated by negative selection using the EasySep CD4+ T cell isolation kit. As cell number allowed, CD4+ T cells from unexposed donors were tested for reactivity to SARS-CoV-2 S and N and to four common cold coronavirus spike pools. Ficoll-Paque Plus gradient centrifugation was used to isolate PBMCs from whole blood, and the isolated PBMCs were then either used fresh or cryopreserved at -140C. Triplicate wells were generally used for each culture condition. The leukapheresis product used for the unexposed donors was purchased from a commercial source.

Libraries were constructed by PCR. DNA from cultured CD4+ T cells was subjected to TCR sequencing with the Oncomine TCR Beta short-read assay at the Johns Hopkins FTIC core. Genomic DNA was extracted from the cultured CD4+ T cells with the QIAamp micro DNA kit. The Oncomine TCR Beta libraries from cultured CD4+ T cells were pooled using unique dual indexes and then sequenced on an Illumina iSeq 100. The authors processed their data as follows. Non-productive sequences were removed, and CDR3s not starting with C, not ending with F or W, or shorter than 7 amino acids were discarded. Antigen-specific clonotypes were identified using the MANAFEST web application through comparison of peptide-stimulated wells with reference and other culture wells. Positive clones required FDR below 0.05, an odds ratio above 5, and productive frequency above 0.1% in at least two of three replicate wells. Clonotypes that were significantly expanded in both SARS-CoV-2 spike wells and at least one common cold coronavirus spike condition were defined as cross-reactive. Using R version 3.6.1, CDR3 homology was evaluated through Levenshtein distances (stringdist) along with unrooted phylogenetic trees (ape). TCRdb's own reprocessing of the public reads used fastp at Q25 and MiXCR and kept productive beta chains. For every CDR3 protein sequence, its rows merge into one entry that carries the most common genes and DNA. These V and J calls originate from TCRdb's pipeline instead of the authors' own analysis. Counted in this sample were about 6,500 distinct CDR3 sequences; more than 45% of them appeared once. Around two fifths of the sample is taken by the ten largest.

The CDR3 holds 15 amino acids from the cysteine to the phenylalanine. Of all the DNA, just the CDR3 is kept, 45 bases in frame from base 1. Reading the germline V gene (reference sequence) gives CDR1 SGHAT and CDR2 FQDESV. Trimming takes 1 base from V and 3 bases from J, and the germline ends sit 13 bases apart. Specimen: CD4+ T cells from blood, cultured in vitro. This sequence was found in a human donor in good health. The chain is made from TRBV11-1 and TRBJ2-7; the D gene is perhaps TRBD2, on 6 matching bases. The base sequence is TGTGCCAGCAGCTTAGAGGGACTGGGCGACTACGAGCAGTACTTC. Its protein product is CASSLEGLGDYEQYF.